A single sample is the source of the 25 T cell receptor beta chains below, sequenced in a study of regulatory T cells in long-lasting Graves disease. The time point was: newly diagnosed GD, antithyroid drugs for less than 3 months. PBMCs were the source of the RNA used for TCR sequencing. CDR3-region Arm-PCR and iRepertoire HTBI primers produced the TCR beta libraries. Each CDR3 protein is one row after TCRdb ran MiXCR on the multiplex PCR reads. The repertoire holds 550,000 to 650,000 distinct CDR3 sequences, with 15% to 20% as singletons. These data were likewise used in another study, on T cells in Graves' hyperthyroidism and ophthalmopathy.

The sequences come from peripheral blood mononuclear cells (PBMCs), collected at new diagnosis, from a patient treated with antithyroid drugs. The receptor source for this set is a man aged 18 to 35 with Graves disease.

This clonotype was picked up a small number of times. This sequence joins TRBV29-1 and TRBJ2-5; TRBD1 is a possible D gene (6 bases). The germline V and J ends were trimmed by 6 bases and 2 bases, with 13 bases remaining between them. The CDR3 sequence is 13 residues long. Germline loops: CDR1 SQVTM, CDR2 ANQGSEA. CDR3 in amino acids: CSVSTGSQETQYF. CDR3 DNA: TGCAGCGTCTCTACAGGGTCACAAGAGACCCAGTACTTC.

This clonotype was observed at least ten times. The chain couples TRBV20-1 to TRBJ2-1; D perhaps matches TRBD2 (6 bases). V was shortened by 1 base and J by 4 bases, with 26 bases between the two germline ends. CDR1 and CDR2 from the germline V gene are DFQATT and SNEGSKA (reference sequence). This CDR3 spans 19 amino acids. The CDR3 sequence: CSARARRAGDPGVYNEQFF. CDR3 bases: TGCAGTGCTAGAGCCCGTCGGGCGGGTGACCCGGGGGTTTACAATGAGCAGTTCTTC.

The sample holds many counts of this clonotype. DNA for the CDR3: TGTGCCATTACGAAATCGGGGGGCCCCTATGGCTACACCTTC. It encodes CAITKSGGPYGYTF. This rearrangement joins TRBV28 to TRBJ1-2; D is possibly TRBD1 (6 bases). Trimming removed 10 bases at V and 4 bases at J, with 19 bases between. Germline V gene lookup returns CDR1 MDHEN and CDR2 SYDVKM. The CDR3 runs to 14 residues.

This clonotype was seen many times. The V and J genes are TRBV2 and TRBJ2-7, with D perhaps assigned TRBD1 or TRBD2 (5 bases each). The CDR3 is made up of 15 amino acids. Germline CDR1 is SNHLY and CDR2 is FYNNEI. V lost 8 bases and J 2 bases, leaving 19 bases between the germline ends. The CDR3 reads CASGRSQGTAYEQYF. The DNA of the CDR3 is TGTGCCAGCGGACGAAGCCAAGGGACCGCCTACGAGCAGTACTTC. Based on the CDR3 plus reference TRBV2 and TRBJ2-7, the full variable domain is EPEVTQTPSHQVTQMGQEVILRCVPISNHLYFYWYRQILGQKVEFLVSFYNNEISEKSEIFDDQFSVERPDGSNFTLKIRSTKLEDSAMYFCASGRSQGTAYEQYFGPGTRLTVT.

This clonotype was seen repeatedly, ten times or more. The gene calls are TRBV6-1 and TRBJ2-2; D is unresolved. Germline V gene sequence: CDR1 MNHNS, CDR2 SASEGT. This CDR3 is 14 amino acids long. V lost 6 bases and J lost 4, with 12 bases in between. The CDR3, as DNA: TGTGCCAGCAGCCTACTTCCCTTCACCGGGGAGCTGTTTTTT. Protein: CASSLLPFTGELFF.

The genes are TRBV24-1 and TRBJ2-3; 9 nucleotides align to TRBD2. Germline trimming cut 3 bases from V and 5 bases from J; bases unmatched to any gene: 5. The CDR3 is 15 residues long. Germline CDR1 and CDR2: KGHDR and SFDVKD. The DNA of the CDR3 is TGTGCCACCAGTGATGCTAGCGGGACTGGAGATACGCAGTATTTT. Protein product: CATSDASGTGDTQYF.

In this sample, this clonotype turned up a few times. Mismatch with germline at one junction end may stem from a read error. CDR3 coding DNA: TGCTCCAGCGCGGAGTCCTACGAGCAGTACTTC. This encodes CSSAESYEQYF. V usage is TRBV10-2 and J usage is TRBJ2-7; no clear D. The V gene's germline CDR1 is WSHSY and CDR2 SAAADI. The CDR3 is 11 amino acids.

This clonotype was picked up many times. The V gene is TRBV25-1, the J gene TRBJ2-1; D gene ambiguous. Trimming took 4 bases from V and 3 from J, leaving 10 bases between them. Germline CDR1 is MGHDK and CDR2 is SYGVNS. The CDR3 loop spans 14 amino acids. The CDR3 DNA reads as TGTGCCAGCAGTGGTAGGGAAAGCTACAATGAGCAGTTCTTC. It is translated as CASSGRESYNEQFF. The whole variable domain, filled in from reference TRBV25-1 and TRBJ2-1, reads EADIYQTPRYLVIGTGKKITLECSQTMGHDKMYWYQQDPGMELHLIHYSYGVNSTEKGDLSSESTVSRIRTEHFPLTLESARPSHTSQYLCASSGRESYNEQFFGPGTRLTVL.

This clonotype has a count of ten or more. V usage is TRBV5-1 and J usage is TRBJ2-6, with TRBD1 as a possible D gene (6 bases). Germline CDR1 reads SGHRS; CDR2 reads YFSETQ. The CDR3 sequence is 16 residues long. Trimming cost V 0 bases and J 4 bases, with 11 bases left between them. Here the CDR3 reads CASSLEGGIGANVLTF. CDR3 nucleotide sequence: TGCGCCAGCAGCTTGGAAGGGGGAATAGGGGCCAACGTCCTGACTTTC. The variable domain in full, completed from reference TRBV5-1 and TRBJ2-6, reads KAGVTQTPRYLIKTRGQQVTLSCSPISGHRSVSWYQQTPGQGLQFLFEYFSETQRNKGNFPGRFSGRQFSNSRSEMNVSTLELGDSALYLCASSLEGGIGANVLTFGAGSRLTVL.

Many counts were recorded for this clonotype. V usage is TRBV12-3 or TRBV12-4 and J usage is TRBJ2-7, with 11 nucleotides matching TRBD2. The CDR3 is 16 residues long. V trimming: 6 bases; J trimming: 3 bases; junction bases outside the gene matches: 10. The CDR3: CASSLGTSGLYYEQYF. CDR3 coding DNA: TGTGCCAGCAGCCTAGGGACTAGCGGATTATACTACGAGCAGTACTTC.

This clonotype showed up many times. J is TRBJ1-1 and V is TRBV30; D unresolved. The length of the CDR3 is 12 residues. CDR1 is GTSNPN, CDR2 SVGIG, per germline (reference sequence). The V gene lost 1 base and the J gene lost 4 bases, with 7 bases spanning the gap. CDR3 sequence reads: CAWSASSTEAFF. The CDR3 DNA is TGTGCCTGGAGTGCCTCAAGCACTGAAGCTTTCTTT.

This clonotype appeared many times. The gene calls are TRBV20-1 and TRBJ1-5; 8 bases map to TRBD1. CDR3 length: 14 amino acids. The V and J ends lost 5 bases and 0 bases, in that order; junction bases with no gene match: 3. Germline V gene lookup returns CDR1 DFQATT and CDR2 SNEGSKA (reference sequence). The CDR3 sequence: CSASGQVSNQPQHF. Here the CDR3 DNA reads TGCAGTGCTTCGGGACAGGTTAGCAATCAGCCCCAGCATTTT.

This clonotype has more than one count but fewer than ten. J is TRBJ1-5 and V is TRBV28, with TRBD1 as a possible D gene (6 bases). CDR1 and CDR2 from the germline V gene are MDHEN and SYDVKM. There are 15 residues in the CDR3. V lost 5 bases, J lost 2 bases, and 13 bases lay in between. CDR3 bases: TGTGCCAGCAGTCCTCAGGGGCTGGGCAATCAGCCCCAGCATTTT. Translating gives CASSPQGLGNQPQHF.

This clonotype was counted at least ten times. The J gene is TRBJ2-3, the V gene TRBV20-1; D not certain. The germline CDR1 and CDR2 sequences are DFQATT and SNEGSKA (reference sequence). The V gene lost 6 bases and the J gene lost 0 bases, with 16 bases spanning the gap. CDR3 length: 15 residues. The CDR3 DNA reads as TGCAGTGCCGATAGTGAGGAACAGAGCACAGATACGCAGTATTTT. This encodes CSADSEEQSTDTQYF.

In its sample, this clonotype was seen a few times. The chain links TRBV30 to TRBJ2-4; TRBD2 matches 8 bases. Per the germline V gene, CDR1 is GTSNPN and CDR2 is SVGIG (reference sequence). The CDR3 has 12 residues. The J segment lost 6 bases and the V segment lost 5 bases, leaving 3 bases of the junction unmatched. Written as DNA, the CDR3 is TGTGCCTGGGGGACTAGGAGAAACATTCAGTACTTC. Residues: CAWGTRRNIQYF. The complete variable domain, with remaining parts taken from reference TRBV30 and TRBJ2-4, reads SQTIHQWPATLVQPVGSPLSLECTVEGTSNPNLYWYRQAAGRGLQLLFYSVGIGQISSEVPQNLSASRPQDRQFILSSKKLLLSDSGFYLCAWGTRRNIQYFGAGTRLSVL.

The table lists this clonotype with a few counts. The chain combines TRBV2 with TRBJ2-5; D uncertain. V lost 10 bases, J lost 1 base, and 7 bases lay in between. This CDR3 is built from 11 residues. CDR1 is SNHLY, CDR2 FYNNEI, per germline. The CDR3 is CAMAVQETQYF. The CDR3 bases are TGTGCCATGGCCGTCCAAGAGACCCAGTACTTC.

This clonotype was counted once. V gene TRBV2 combines with J gene TRBJ1-5; D gene unclear. Germline CDR1 reads SNHLY; CDR2 reads FYNNEI. The CDR3 covers 16 residues. Trimming took 5 bases from V and 1 from J, leaving 15 bases between them. The CDR3 is CASSPRRASSNQPQHF. CDR3 DNA sequence: TGTGCCAGCAGTCCCCGGAGGGCATCGAGCAATCAGCCCCAGCATTTT.

Remarks on this clonotype: A much larger clonotype is one base distant, so this may be a read error. The J gene is TRBJ2-5, the V gene TRBV27, with 9 nucleotides matching TRBD1. Germline V CDR1 and CDR2: MNHEY, SMNVEV (reference sequence). This CDR3 is 14 amino acids long. V dropped 5 bases and J dropped 9; count of bases not matched to a gene: 10. CDR3 region: CASSTGQGGEAQYF. The CDR3 DNA follows: TGTGCCAGCAGTACGGGACAGGGAGGGGAGGCCCAGTACTTC.

This sequence joins TRBV6-1 and TRBJ2-2; maybe TRBD2 (7 bases). Germline lookup yields CDR1 MNHNS and CDR2 SASEGT. The CDR3 runs 12 residues. The V end lost 10 bases, the J end lost 7 bases, and 13 bases lay between the germline ends. The CDR3 DNA sequence: TGTGCCACCAGGGAGGGGGGCGGGGAGCTGTTTTTT. Residues: CATREGGGELFF.

In its sample, this clonotype was seen a few times. A junction end diverges from the germline sequence, so it may reflect a read error. The V and J genes are TRBV12-3 or TRBV12-4 and TRBJ2-7; 12 bases match TRBD2. The CDR3 loop spans 16 amino acids. The CDR3 protein is CASSQRLAGDLYEQYF. CDR3 nucleotides: TGCGCCAGCAGCCAACGACTAGCGGGAGATCTCTACGAGCAGTACTTC.

A few counts support this clonotype. The CDR3 end shows no conserved phenylalanine or tryptophan, and so a read error is likely. The chain carries TRBV27 and TRBJ1-1, with D tentatively TRBD1 (5 bases). Trimming cost V 6 bases and J 1 base, with 15 bases left between them. There are 15 residues in the CDR3. Germline loops: CDR1 MNHEY, CDR2 SMNVEV (reference sequence). The CDR3 is CASSRGGERNTEAFS. The DNA of the CDR3 is TGTGCCAGCAGCCGCGGGGGGGAACGGAACACTGAAGCTTTCTCT.

V usage is TRBV10-3 and J usage is TRBJ2-5; D is undetermined. The CDR3 runs to 12 residues. V lost 2 bases to trimming and J lost 1 base, with 2 bases between them. Germline CDR1 is ENHRY and CDR2 is SYGVKD. CDR3 protein: CAISEVQETQYF. The CDR3 DNA reads TGTGCCATCAGTGAGGTCCAAGAGACCCAGTACTTC.

This clonotype has only a few counts. The rearrangement links TRBV11-2 to TRBJ2-1, with TRBD2 as a possible D gene (5 bases). CDR1 and CDR2 (germline): SGHAT, FQNNGV. This CDR3 comprises 16 residues. Trimming stripped 1 base from V and 0 bases from J, with 10 bases between. The CDR3 coding sequence is TGTGCCAGCAGCTTAGCGGGGAAAAGCTCCTACAATGAGCAGTTCTTC. It translates to CASSLAGKSSYNEQFF.

This clonotype was seen ten or more times. V is TRBV7-9 and J is TRBJ1-2; D gene ambiguous. Trimming pared 1 base from V and 4 bases from J, leaving 10 bases between. Germline CDR1 SEHNR, CDR2 FQNEAQ (reference sequence). This CDR3 has 14 amino acids. CDR3 region: CASSLGSQIYGYTF. The CDR3 bases are TGTGCCAGCAGCTTAGGCAGCCAAATCTATGGCTACACCTTC.

This clonotype was recorded at least ten times. The chain recombines TRBV11-2 with TRBJ2-7; D is ambiguous. Looked up from germline, CDR1 is SGHAT and CDR2 is FQNNGV. The V gene lost 4 bases and the J gene lost 6 bases, with 10 bases spanning the gap. The CDR3 length is 12 residues. CDR3 region: CASSSVLAEQYF. DNA of the CDR3: TGTGCCAGCAGCTCGGTCCTGGCCGAGCAGTACTTC.